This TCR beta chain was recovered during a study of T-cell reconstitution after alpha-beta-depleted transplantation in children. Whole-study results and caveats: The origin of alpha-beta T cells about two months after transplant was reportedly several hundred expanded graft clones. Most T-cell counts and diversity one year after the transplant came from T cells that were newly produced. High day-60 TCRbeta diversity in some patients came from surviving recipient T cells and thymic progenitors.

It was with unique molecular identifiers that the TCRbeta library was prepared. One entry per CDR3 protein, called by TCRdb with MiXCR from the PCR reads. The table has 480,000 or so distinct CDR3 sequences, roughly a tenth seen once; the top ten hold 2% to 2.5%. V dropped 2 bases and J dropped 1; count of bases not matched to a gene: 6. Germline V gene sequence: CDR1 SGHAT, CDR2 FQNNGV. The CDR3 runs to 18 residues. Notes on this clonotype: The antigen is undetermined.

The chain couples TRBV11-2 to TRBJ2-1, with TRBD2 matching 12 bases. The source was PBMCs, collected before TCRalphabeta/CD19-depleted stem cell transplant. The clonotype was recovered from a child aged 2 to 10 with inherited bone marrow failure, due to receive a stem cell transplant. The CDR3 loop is CASSLPSGRAVSYNEQFF. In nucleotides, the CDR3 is TGTGCCAGCAGCTTACCTAGCGGGAGGGCCGTGTCCTACAATGAGCAGTTCTTC.